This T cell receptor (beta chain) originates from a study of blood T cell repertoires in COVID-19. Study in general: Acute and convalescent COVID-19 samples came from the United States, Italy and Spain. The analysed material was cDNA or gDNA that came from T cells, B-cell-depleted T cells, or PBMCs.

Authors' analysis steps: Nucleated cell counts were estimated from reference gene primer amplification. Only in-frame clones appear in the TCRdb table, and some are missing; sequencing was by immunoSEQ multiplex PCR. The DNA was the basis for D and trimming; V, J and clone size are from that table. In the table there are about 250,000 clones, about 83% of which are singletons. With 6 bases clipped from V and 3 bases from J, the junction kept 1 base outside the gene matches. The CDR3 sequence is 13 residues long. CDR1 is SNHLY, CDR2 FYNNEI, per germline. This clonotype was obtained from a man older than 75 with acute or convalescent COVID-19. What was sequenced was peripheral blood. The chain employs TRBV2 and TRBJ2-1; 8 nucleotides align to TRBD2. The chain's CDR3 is CASRLAVYNEQFF. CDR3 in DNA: TGTGCCAGCAGACTAGCGGTCTACAATGAGCAGTTCTTC.